This T cell receptor beta chain stems from a study of T cell responses to AZD1222 COVID-19 vaccine. This clone was seen just once. TCRdb keeps only in-frame clones here, not all; method: immunoSEQ multiplex PCR. The sample has fewer than 250,000 clones, approximately 92% seen once. This CDR3 spans 13 amino acids. The V end lost 1 base, the J end lost 8 bases, and 11 bases lay between the germline ends. Germline V lookup: CDR1 LNHDA, CDR2 SQIVND (reference sequence). The sample consisted of peripheral blood, taken on day 0 of AZD1222 vaccination. The sequence came from an adult in good health. The chain combines TRBV19 with TRBJ1-1; D uncertain. This CDR3 reads CASSIGPIPEAFF. CDR3 sequence (DNA): TGTGCCAGTAGTATAGGACCGATCCCAGAAGCTTTCTTT.